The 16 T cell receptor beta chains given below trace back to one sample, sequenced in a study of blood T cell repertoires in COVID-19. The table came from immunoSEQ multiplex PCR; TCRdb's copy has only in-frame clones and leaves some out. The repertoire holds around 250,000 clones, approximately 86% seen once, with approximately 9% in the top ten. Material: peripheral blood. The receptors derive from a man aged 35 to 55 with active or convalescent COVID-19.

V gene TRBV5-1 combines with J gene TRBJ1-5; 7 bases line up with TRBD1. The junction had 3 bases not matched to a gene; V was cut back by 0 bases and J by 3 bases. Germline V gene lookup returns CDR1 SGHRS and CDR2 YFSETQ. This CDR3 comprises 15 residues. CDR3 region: CASSLGDSLNQPQHF. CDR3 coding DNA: TGCGCCAGCAGCTTGGGGGACAGCCTCAATCAGCCCCAGCATTTT.

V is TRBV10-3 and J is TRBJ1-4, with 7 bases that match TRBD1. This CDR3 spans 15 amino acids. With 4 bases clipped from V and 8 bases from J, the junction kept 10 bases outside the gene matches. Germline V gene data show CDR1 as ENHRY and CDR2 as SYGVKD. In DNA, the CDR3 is TGTGCCATCAGTGTCACGACAGGGCCAGGGGAAAAACTGTTTTTT. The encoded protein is CAISVTTGPGEKLFF.

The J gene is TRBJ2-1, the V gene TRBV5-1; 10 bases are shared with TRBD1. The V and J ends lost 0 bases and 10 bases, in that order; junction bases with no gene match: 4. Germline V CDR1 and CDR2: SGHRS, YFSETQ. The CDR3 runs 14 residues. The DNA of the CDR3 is TGCGCCAGCAGCTTGGCGGGACAGGGGCGAGAGCAGTTCTTC. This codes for CASSLAGQGREQFF.

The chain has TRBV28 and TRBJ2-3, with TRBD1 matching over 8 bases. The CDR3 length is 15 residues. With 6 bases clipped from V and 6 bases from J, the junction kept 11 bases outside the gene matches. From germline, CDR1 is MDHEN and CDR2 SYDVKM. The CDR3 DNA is TGTGCCAGCAGCCCCATCGGGACAGGATTGGATACGCAGTATTTT. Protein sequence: CASSPIGTGLDTQYF.

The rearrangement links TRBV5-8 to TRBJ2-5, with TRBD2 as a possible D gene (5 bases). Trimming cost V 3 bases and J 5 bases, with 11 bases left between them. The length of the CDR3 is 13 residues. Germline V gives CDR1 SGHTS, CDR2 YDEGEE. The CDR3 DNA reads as TGTGCCAGCAGCTCCGACCGGAGGGAGACCCAGTACTTC. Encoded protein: CASSSDRRETQYF.

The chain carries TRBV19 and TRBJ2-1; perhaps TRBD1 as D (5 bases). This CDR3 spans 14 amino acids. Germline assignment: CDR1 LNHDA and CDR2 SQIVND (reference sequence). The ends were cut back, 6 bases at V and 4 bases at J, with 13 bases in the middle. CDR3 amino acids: CASSLRGVYNEQFF. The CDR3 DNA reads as TGTGCCAGTAGCCTAAGGGGTGTATACAATGAGCAGTTCTTC.

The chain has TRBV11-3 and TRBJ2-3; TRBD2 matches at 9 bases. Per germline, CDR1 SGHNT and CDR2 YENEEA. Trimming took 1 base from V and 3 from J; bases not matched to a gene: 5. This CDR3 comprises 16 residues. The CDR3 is CASSLGGGGATDTQYF. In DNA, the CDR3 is TGTGCCAGCAGCTTAGGCGGCGGGGGGGCGACAGATACGCAGTATTTT.

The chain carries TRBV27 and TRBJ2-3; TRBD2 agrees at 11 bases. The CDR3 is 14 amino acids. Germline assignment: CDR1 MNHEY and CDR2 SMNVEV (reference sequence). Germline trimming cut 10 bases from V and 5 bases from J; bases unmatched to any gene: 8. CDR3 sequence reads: CATFSGGARDTQYF. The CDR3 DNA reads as TGTGCCACATTTAGCGGGGGGGCGAGAGATACGCAGTATTTT.

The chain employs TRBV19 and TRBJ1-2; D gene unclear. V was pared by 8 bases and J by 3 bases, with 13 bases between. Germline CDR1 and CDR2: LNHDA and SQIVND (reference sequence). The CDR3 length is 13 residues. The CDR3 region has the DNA TGTGCCAGTGCTAGGGAGGGCGACTATGGCTACACCTTC. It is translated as CASAREGDYGYTF.

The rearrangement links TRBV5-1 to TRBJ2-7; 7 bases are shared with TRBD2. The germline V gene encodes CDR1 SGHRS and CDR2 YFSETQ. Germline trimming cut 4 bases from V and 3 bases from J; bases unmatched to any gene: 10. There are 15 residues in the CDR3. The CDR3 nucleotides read TGCGCCAGCAGCCGTCAGCGGGATCTCCACTACGAGCAGTACTTC. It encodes CASSRQRDLHYEQYF.

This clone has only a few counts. CDR3 protein: CASSKSSPGQANYGYTF. The CDR3 region has the DNA TGTGCCAGCAGCAAAAGTTCCCCAGGGCAAGCTAACTATGGCTACACCTTC. V gene TRBV21-1 combines with J gene TRBJ1-2; whether TRBD1, the table's D call, matches the DNA was not checked. TRBV21-1 is a pseudogene. This CDR3 has 17 amino acids.

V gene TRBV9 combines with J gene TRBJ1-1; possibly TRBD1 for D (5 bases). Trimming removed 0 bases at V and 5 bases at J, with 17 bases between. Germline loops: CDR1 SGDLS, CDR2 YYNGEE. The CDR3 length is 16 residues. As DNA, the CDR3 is TGTGCCAGCAGCGTAGTTTCGGGGGTACCTAAAACTGAAGCTTTCTTT. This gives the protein CASSVVSGVPKTEAFF.

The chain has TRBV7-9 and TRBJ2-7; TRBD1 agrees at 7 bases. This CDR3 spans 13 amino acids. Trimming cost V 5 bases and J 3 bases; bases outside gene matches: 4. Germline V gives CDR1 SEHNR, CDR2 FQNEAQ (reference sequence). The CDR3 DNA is TGTGCCAGCAGCACGGACAGGTACTACGAGCAGTACTTC. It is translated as CASSTDRYYEQYF.

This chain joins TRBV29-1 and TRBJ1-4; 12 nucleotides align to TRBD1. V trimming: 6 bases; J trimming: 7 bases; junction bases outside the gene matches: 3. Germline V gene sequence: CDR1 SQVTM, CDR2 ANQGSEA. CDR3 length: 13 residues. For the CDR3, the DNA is TGCAGCGTCCCGGGACAGGGGGCTGAAAAACTGTTTTTT. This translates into CSVPGQGAEKLFF. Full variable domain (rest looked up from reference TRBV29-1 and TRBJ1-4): SAVISQKPSRDICQRGTSLTIQCQVDSQVTMMFWYRQQPGQSLTLIATANQGSEATYESGFVIDKFPISRPNLTFSTLTVSNMSPEDSSIYLCSVPGQGAEKLFFGSGTQLSVL.

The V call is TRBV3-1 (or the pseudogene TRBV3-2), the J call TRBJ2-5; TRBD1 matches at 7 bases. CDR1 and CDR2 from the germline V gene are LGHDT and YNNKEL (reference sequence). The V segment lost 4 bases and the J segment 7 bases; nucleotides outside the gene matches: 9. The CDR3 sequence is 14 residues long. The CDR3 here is CASSLGAGGATQYF. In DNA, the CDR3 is TGTGCCAGCAGCCTTGGGGCAGGGGGTGCGACCCAGTACTTC.

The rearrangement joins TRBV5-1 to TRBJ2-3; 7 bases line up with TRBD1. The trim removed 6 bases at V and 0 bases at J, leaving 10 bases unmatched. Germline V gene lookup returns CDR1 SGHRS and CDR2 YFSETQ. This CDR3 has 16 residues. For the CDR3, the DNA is TGCGCCAGCATATCGACCGGGACAGCTAGCACAGATACGCAGTATTTT. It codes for CASISTGTASTDTQYF.